What follows is one T cell receptor beta chain and its context. Its cognate antigen is unknown. This entry comes from a study of neurological immune-mediated disorders. Study results and caveats: Among expanded clones, no CDR3 amino acid sequences were shared across subjects, a pattern suggesting private repertoires in all groups. When the repertoires were grouped phylogenetically, those of 18 of the 34 multiple sclerosis patients came together in a single cluster of related CDR3 sequences, which points to a possible repertoire-level signature.

The starting material, 2 million PBMCs stored at -80 C, gave rise to the unsorted libraries. The V end lost 6 bases, the J end lost 2 bases, and 11 bases lay between the germline ends. The CDR3 runs to 14 residues. The cDNA was generated through 5'RACE incorporating 10-nucleotide random UMIs. TCRdb reprocessed the 5' RACE reads with MiXCR, giving one entry per CDR3 protein. The data hold 55,000 to 65,000 distinct CDR3 sequences, with roughly 3.5% observed a single time. The clonotype originates from a woman in her twenties or thirties with multiple sclerosis. V and J are TRBV12-3 or TRBV12-4 and TRBJ1-3, with TRBD1 as a possible D gene (6 bases). Sequenced input: PBMCs. This CDR3 is CASRSTGPGNTIYF. The DNA for the CDR3 is TGTGCCAGCAGATCGACAGGACCTGGAAACACCATATATTTT.